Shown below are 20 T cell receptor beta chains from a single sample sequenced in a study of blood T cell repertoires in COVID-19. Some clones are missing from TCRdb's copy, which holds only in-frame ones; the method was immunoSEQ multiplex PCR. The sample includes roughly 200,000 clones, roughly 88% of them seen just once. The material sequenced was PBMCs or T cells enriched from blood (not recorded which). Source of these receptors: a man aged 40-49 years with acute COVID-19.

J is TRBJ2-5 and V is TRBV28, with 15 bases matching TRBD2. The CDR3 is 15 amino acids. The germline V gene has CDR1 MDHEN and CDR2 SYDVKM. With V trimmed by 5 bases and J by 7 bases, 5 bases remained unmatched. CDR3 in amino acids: CASSRRTSGGGTQYF. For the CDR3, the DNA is TGTGCCAGCAGTCGAAGGACTAGCGGGGGGGGGACCCAGTACTTC. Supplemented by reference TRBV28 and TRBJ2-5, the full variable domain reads DVKVTQSSRYLVKRTGEKVFLECVQDMDHENMFWYRQDPGLGLRLIYFSYDVKMKEKGDIPEGYSVSREKKERFSLILESASTNQTSMYLCASSRRTSGGGTQYFGPGTRLLVL.

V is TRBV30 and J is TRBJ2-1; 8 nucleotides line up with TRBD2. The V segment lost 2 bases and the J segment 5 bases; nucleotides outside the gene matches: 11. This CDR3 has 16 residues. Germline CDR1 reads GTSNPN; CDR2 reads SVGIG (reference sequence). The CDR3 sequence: CAWSRGAGAKDNEQFF. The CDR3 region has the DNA TGTGCCTGGAGTAGGGGAGCGGGAGCCAAGGACAATGAGCAGTTCTTC.

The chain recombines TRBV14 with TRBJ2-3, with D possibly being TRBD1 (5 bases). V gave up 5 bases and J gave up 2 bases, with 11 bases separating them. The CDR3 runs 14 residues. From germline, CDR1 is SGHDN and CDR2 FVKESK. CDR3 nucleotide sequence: TGTGCCAGCAGCATGACAGAAAACACAGATACGCAGTATTTT. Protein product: CASSMTENTDTQYF.

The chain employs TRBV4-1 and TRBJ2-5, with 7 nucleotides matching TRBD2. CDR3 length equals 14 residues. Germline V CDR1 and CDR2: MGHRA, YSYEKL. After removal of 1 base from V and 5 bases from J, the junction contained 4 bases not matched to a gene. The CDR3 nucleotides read TGCGCCAGCAGCCAAGGCGGGGGTGAGGAGACCCAGTACTTC. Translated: CASSQGGGEETQYF.

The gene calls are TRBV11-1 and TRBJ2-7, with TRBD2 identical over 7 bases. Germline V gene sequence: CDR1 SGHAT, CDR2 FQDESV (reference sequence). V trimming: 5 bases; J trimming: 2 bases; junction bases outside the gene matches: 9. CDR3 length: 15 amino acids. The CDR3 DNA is TGTGCCAGCAGCCGTAGCGGGTCTGGGGCCTACGAGCAGTACTTC. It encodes CASSRSGSGAYEQYF.

CDR3 residues: CASSLNPGSNQPQHF. CDR3 nucleotides: TGTGCCAGCAGCTTAAACCCCGGTAGCAATCAGCCCCAGCATTTT. This chain connects TRBV7-3 to TRBJ1-5; D not certain. Trimming stripped 1 base from V and 0 bases from J, with 7 bases between. The CDR3 spans 15 residues. Germline V gene sequence: CDR1 SGHTA, CDR2 FQGTGA.

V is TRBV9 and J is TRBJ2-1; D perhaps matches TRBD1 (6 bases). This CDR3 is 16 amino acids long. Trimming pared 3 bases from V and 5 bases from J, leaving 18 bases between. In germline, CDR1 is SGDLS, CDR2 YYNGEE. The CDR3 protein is CASSGFLGARNNEQFF. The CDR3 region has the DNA TGTGCCAGCAGCGGATTTTTGGGGGCCCGGAACAATGAGCAGTTCTTC.

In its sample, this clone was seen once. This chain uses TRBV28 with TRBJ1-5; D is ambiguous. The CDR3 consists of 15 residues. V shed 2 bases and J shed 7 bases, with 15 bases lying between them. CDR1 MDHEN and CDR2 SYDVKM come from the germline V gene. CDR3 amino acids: CASSLEPLAGQPQHF. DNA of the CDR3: TGTGCCAGCAGTTTAGAGCCGCTGGCGGGCCAGCCCCAGCATTTT.

The DNA of the CDR3 is TGTGCCAGCAGTACATTCCTAGCGGGAAGGATCTCGGAGACCCAGTACTTC. Translated: CASSTFLAGRISETQYF. V usage is TRBV25-1 and J usage is TRBJ2-5; 9 bases agree with TRBD2. The CDR3 extends over 17 amino acids. Trimming took 5 bases from V and 5 from J; bases not matched to a gene: 15. In germline, CDR1 is MGHDK, CDR2 SYGVNS.

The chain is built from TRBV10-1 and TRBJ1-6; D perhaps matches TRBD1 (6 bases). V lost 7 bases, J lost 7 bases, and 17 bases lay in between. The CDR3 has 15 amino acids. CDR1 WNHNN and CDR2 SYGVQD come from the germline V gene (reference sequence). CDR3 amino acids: CASNLDSPRNSPLHF. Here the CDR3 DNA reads TGCGCCAGCAACCTGGACAGCCCCCGGAATTCACCCCTCCACTTT.

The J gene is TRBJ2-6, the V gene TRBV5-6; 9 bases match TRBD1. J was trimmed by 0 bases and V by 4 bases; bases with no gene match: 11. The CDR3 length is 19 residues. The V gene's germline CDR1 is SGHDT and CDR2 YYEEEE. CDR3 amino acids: CASSPLRGQGHSGANVLTF. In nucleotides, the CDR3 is TGTGCCAGCAGCCCCCTGAGGGGACAGGGCCACTCTGGGGCCAACGTCCTGACTTTC.

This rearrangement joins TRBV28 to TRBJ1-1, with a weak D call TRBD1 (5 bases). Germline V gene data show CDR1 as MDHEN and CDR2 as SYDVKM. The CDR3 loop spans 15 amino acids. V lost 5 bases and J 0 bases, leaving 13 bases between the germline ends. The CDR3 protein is CASSTSGTLNTEAFF. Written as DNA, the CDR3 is TGTGCCAGCAGTACGTCCGGGACTTTGAACACTGAAGCTTTCTTT.

CDR3 in amino acids: CASHRVNNYGYTF. CDR3 nucleotides: TGTGCCAGTCACCGAGTAAATAACTATGGCTACACCTTC. The gene calls are TRBV19 and TRBJ1-2; no clear D. The CDR3 extends over 13 amino acids. Germline V gives CDR1 LNHDA, CDR2 SQIVND (reference sequence). Trimming removed 8 bases at V and 1 base at J, with 11 bases between.

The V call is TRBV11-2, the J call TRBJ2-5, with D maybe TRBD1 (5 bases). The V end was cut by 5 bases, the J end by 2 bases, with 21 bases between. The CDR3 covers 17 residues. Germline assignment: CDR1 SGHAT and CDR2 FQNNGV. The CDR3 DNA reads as TGTGCCAGCAGCGCCAGATTCGACACGAGACAGCAAGAGACCCAGTACTTC. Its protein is CASSARFDTRQQETQYF.

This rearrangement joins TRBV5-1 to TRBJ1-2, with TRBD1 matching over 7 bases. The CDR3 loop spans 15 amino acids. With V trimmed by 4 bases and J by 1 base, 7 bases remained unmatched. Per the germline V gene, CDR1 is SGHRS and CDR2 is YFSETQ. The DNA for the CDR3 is TGCGCCAGCAGCCAAGCGACAGGGAATAACTATGGCTACACCTTC. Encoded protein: CASSQATGNNYGYTF.

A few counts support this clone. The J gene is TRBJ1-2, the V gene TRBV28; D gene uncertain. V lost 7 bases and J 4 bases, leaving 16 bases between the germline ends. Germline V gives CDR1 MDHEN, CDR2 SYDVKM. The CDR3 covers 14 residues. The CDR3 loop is CASKGETHSYGYTF. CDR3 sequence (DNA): TGTGCCAGCAAGGGAGAAACCCACTCCTATGGCTACACCTTC.

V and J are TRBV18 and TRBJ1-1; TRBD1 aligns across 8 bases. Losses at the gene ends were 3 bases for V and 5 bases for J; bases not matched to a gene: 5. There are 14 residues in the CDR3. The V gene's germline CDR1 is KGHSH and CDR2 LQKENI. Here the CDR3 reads CASSPPTGGTEAFF. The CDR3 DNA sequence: TGTGCCAGCTCACCCCCCACAGGGGGTACTGAAGCTTTCTTT.

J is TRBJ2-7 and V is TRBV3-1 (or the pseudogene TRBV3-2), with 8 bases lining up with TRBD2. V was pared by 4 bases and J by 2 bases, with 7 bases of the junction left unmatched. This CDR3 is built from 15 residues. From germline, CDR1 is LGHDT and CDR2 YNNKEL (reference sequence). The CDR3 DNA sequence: TGTGCCAGCAGCCCGGTAGCGGGACTCCCCTACGAGCAGTACTTC. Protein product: CASSPVAGLPYEQYF.

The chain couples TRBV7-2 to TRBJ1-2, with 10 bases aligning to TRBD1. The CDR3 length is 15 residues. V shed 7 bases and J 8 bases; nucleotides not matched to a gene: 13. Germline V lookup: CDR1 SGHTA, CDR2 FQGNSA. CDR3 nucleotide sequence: TGTGCCAGCACCCTCCTAGGACAGGGGGAGGACGGCTACACCTTC. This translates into CASTLLGQGEDGYTF. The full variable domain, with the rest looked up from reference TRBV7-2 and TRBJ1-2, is GAGVSQSPSNKVTEKGKDVELRCDPISGHTALYWYRQSLGQGLEFLIYFQGNSAPDKSGLPSDRFSAERTGGSVSTLTIQRTQQEDSAVYLCASTLLGQGEDGYTFGSGTRLTVV.

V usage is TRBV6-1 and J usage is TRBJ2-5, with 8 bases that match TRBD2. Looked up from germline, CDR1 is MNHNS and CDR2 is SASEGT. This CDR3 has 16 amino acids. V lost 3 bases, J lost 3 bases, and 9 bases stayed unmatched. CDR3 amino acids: CASSDGLAEMKETQYF. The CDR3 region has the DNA TGTGCCAGCAGTGATGGACTAGCTGAAATGAAAGAGACCCAGTACTTC.